This T cell receptor (beta chain) was captured by sequencing in a study of OX40 agonist ivuxolimab in advanced cancers. At the level of the study: An agonistic human IgG2 monoclonal antibody against OX40 (CD134) was given. Overall study results and limits: Several nonresponders also turned out to have low normalized T-cell clonal expansion. Within 6 weeks, CD4+ and CD8+ blood T cells expanded clonally at 0.1 to 3.0 mg/kg. More expanded clones were seen, on average, in CD8+ T cells than in CD4+.

TCRdb's copy holds only in-frame clones and misses some; the assay was immunoSEQ multiplex PCR. The repertoire holds about 80,000 clones, with approximately 89% as singletons. This clone is a singleton in its sample. Its antigen is unidentified. After removal of 10 bases from V and 2 bases from J, the junction contained 14 bases not matched to a gene. CDR1 is LNHDA, CDR2 SQIVND, per germline (reference sequence). This CDR3 contains 15 residues. Sample: CD4+ or CD8+ T cells sorted from blood, taken in a trial of the OX40 agonist ivuxolimab. J is TRBJ2-7 and V is TRBV19; TRBD1 agrees at 7 bases. This receptor was identified in an adult with an advanced solid tumor such as melanoma, head and neck, liver or kidney cancer. CDR3 DNA sequence: TGTGCCACCTCTTCTGGGGACAGCCTTCCCTACGAGCAGTACTTC. Amino acid sequence: CATSSGDSLPYEQYF.